This T cell receptor beta chain was captured in a study of T cell responses to AZD1222 COVID-19 vaccine. Study-wide results and limits: Spike-specific TCR breadth and depth rose after two AZD1222 doses. With dominance at 160-218 and 743-854, vaccine-associated CD4 TCRs spanned spike. Among those given AZD1222, only 6 or 7 were seropositive at baseline.

Trimming took off 1 base at V and 3 bases at J, with 5 bases between the two ends. The germline gives CDR1 SGHDN, CDR2 FVKESK. There are 13 residues in the CDR3. As regards this clone: The antigen is unknown. The same CDR3 also results from other DNA sequences found in this sample.

Here immunoSEQ multiplex PCR was the method, and the copy in TCRdb shows in-frame clones only, minus some. Of around 200,000 clones listed, 88% are singletons. The source of this sequence is an adult who received the AZD1222 COVID-19 vaccine. The rearrangement links TRBV14 to TRBJ2-3, with unresolved D. The starting material was peripheral blood, obtained 28 days after the second AZD1222 dose. DNA of the CDR3: TGTGCCAGCAGCCAAGTCGGGACAGATACGCAGTATTTT. The encoded protein is CASSQVGTDTQYF.